A single sample gave rise to the 9 T cell receptor beta chains below, sequenced in a study of human versus mouse CDR3 diversity and MHC coevolution. The table came from immunoSEQ multiplex PCR; TCRdb's copy has only in-frame clones and leaves some out. Of around 59,000 clones in the sample, over 90% were seen once. Sequenced input: naive CD4+ T cells from blood. Described subset: CD45RO-negative CD62L-positive naive CD4 T cells. These receptors were taken from a person in their sixties in good health.

In DNA form, the CDR3 reads TGTGCCAGTAGTGCCCCGGGACTAGCATCCACCTACGAGCAGTACTTC. Its protein is CASSAPGLASTYEQYF. This rearrangement joins TRBV19 to TRBJ2-7, with TRBD2 matching 9 bases. Germline-derived CDR1 and CDR2 are LNHDA and SQIVND (reference sequence). The CDR3 has 16 residues. V shed 5 bases, J shed 2 bases, and the junction held 10 bases outside the gene matches.

This chain connects TRBV30 to TRBJ1-5, with D perhaps matching TRBD1 (5 bases). The germline V gene has CDR1 GTSNPN and CDR2 SVGIG (reference sequence). CDR3 size: 13 residues. Trimming shortened V by 0 bases and J by 5 bases, and 8 bases separated the two germline ends. The CDR3 here is CAWSVGGDQPQHF. The CDR3 bases are TGTGCCTGGAGTGTGGGGGGAGATCAGCCCCAGCATTTT.

For the CDR3, the DNA is TGTGCCAGCAGTGACCCGCGGGAGGGGGATGAGCAGTTCTTC. As protein: CASSDPREGDEQFF. The chain uses TRBV6-1 and TRBJ2-1; TRBD2 matches 9 bases. This CDR3 region has 14 residues. Trimming took 3 bases from V and 8 from J; bases not matched to a gene: 5. Germline V gives CDR1 MNHNS, CDR2 SASEGT.

The chain's CDR3 is CASSERGGNTGELFF. The CDR3 region has the DNA TGTGCCAGCAGCGAGAGGGGGGGGAACACCGGGGAGCTGTTTTTT. The chain recombines TRBV9 with TRBJ2-2, with D possibly matching TRBD2 (7 bases). V was shortened by 3 bases and J by 1 base, with 10 bases between the two germline ends. The CDR3 has 15 amino acids. The V gene's germline CDR1 is SGDLS and CDR2 YYNGEE.

This clone was detected a few times. The CDR3 reads CASRLEIDRGSASGEKLFF. DNA for the CDR3: TGTGCAAGTCGCTTAGAGATTGACAGGGGATCGGCATCTGGGGAAAAACTGTTTTTT. The rearrangement joins TRBV12-2 to TRBJ1-4; the listed D gene, TRBD1, was not tested against the DNA. TRBV12-2 is given as a pseudogene. The CDR3 spans 19 residues.

The genes are TRBV5-4 and TRBJ2-1; 13 nucleotides align to TRBD2. CDR1 is SGHNT and CDR2 is YYREEE in the germline V gene (reference sequence). This CDR3 region has 15 residues. The V segment lost 2 bases and the J segment 12 bases; nucleotides outside the gene matches: 8. This chain's CDR3 is CASSFSGLAGEGQFF. The CDR3 DNA follows: TGTGCCAGCAGCTTTTCTGGACTAGCGGGAGAGGGGCAGTTCTTC.

This chain joins TRBV5-6 and TRBJ1-1; D might be TRBD1 (5 bases). Germline assignment: CDR1 SGHDT and CDR2 YYEEEE. V lost 4 bases and J lost 4, with 23 bases in between. CDR3 size: 17 residues. CDR3 amino acids: CASSHGPRTSSGTEAFF. The DNA of the CDR3 is TGTGCCAGCAGCCATGGACCTAGGACATCATCGGGCACTGAAGCTTTCTTT.

This clone appeared a single time. V and J are TRBV9 and TRBJ2-5; 7 bases agree with TRBD1. The CDR3 runs to 14 residues. In germline, CDR1 is SGDLS, CDR2 YYNGEE. J lost 5 bases, V lost 4 bases, and 8 bases had no gene match. CDR3 in DNA: TGTGCCAGCAGCCGAGGGGGCCAGGGGGAGACCCAGTACTTC. Residues: CASSRGGQGETQYF.

This sequence joins TRBV6-5 and TRBJ1-2; 8 nucleotides align to TRBD1. The CDR3 runs 14 residues. CDR1 is MNHEY and CDR2 is SVGAGI in the germline V gene. Unmatched junction bases numbered 7, after V lost 9 bases and J lost 1 base. CDR3 region: CASKTGGSNYGYTF. The CDR3 DNA sequence: TGTGCCAGTAAAACAGGGGGAAGTAACTATGGCTACACCTTC.